These 9 T cell receptor beta chains were all obtained from the same sample, sequenced in a study of T cell repertoires in cytomegalovirus infection (dated by TCRdb to about 2019). Interpreted using the paper, the treatment or condition label stands for: in vitro stimulation with specific CMV peptide epitopes to enrich CMV-specific T cells. For these TCRs, the target antigens are not known. The sequencing machine was an Illumina HiSeq 1500. The public sequencing data were trimmed at Q25 with fastp and processed into clonotypes with MiXCR by TCRdb, which kept only in-frame beta chains. Each record represents a unique CDR3 protein, reported with the most common genes and DNA among its rows. Within this sample are hundreds of thousands of distinct CDR3 sequences, with around 32% of them counted one time only. The top ten constitute 15% to 20% of the sample. This material consisted of cultured PBMCs, taken from culture after CMV antigen stimulation. The receptors here all came from a human donor in good health (CMV status not recorded). Some clones in this sample may be carry-over from other donors' samples.

The rearrangement uses TRBV11-2 and TRBJ2-3; D not certain. Trimming removed 5 bases at V and 4 bases at J, with 13 bases between. Germline V gives CDR1 SGHAT, CDR2 FQNNGV. The length of the CDR3 is 14 residues. CDR3 amino acids: CASSPSQWPDTQYF. CDR3 bases: TGTGCCAGCAGCCCGAGTCAGTGGCCAGATACGCAGTATTTT.

The rearrangement links TRBV7-9 to TRBJ2-1; perhaps D is TRBD1 or TRBD2 (6 bases each). V lost 7 bases and J lost 0, with 19 bases in between. Per the germline V gene, CDR1 is SEHNR and CDR2 is FQNEAQ (reference sequence). The CDR3 length is 17 residues. CDR3 sequence reads: CASIPIGGPGSYNEQFF. In DNA, the CDR3 is TGTGCCAGCATCCCCATAGGGGGGCCGGGCTCCTACAATGAGCAGTTCTTC.

The chain carries TRBV10-2 and TRBJ2-2; D is perhaps TRBD1 (7 bases). CDR3 length equals 15 residues. In germline, CDR1 is WSHSY, CDR2 SAAADI. V dropped 4 bases and J dropped 3 bases, with 12 bases sitting between them. In DNA, the CDR3 is TGCGCCAGCAGTGGGGGGGACAGAGACACCGGGGAGCTGTTTTTT. It is translated as CASSGGDRDTGELFF.

This clonotype was observed a few times. This chain connects TRBV7-9 to TRBJ2-7; 10 nucleotides line up with TRBD1. CDR1 and CDR2 from the germline V gene are SEHNR and FQNEAQ (reference sequence). Germline trimming cut 1 base from V and 5 bases from J; bases unmatched to any gene: 5. The CDR3 is 15 amino acids. In nucleotides, the CDR3 is TGTGCCAGCAGCTTAGTTGGCGGGACAGGGGACGAGCAGTACTTC. It codes for CASSLVGGTGDEQYF.

The chain combines TRBV27 with TRBJ1-1; TRBD1 aligns across 7 bases. The CDR3 has 13 amino acids. After removal of 5 bases from V and 3 bases from J, the junction contained 3 bases not matched to a gene. CDR1 is MNHEY, CDR2 SMNVEV, per germline (reference sequence). The CDR3 reads CASSQGGHTEAFF. The DNA for the CDR3 is TGTGCCAGCAGTCAGGGGGGGCACACTGAAGCTTTCTTT.

This clonotype was counted only a few times. The J gene is TRBJ1-1, the V gene TRBV9, with D hard to call. Germline CDR1 is SGDLS and CDR2 is YYNGEE. CDR3 length equals 13 residues. V shed 5 bases and J shed 1 base, with 9 bases lying between them. The CDR3 spells CASRFVRNTEAFF. CDR3 coding DNA: TGTGCCAGCAGGTTCGTGAGGAACACTGAAGCTTTCTTT.

This clonotype was counted only a few times. This sequence joins TRBV20-1 and TRBJ2-5, with 8 bases aligning to TRBD2. Germline CDR1 and CDR2: DFQATT and SNEGSKA (reference sequence). J lost 3 bases, V lost 3 bases, and 18 bases had no gene match. The CDR3 runs to 18 residues. In DNA form, the CDR3 reads TGCAGTGCTAGCAAGGTCGAGGCTAGAACTAGCGGAAAAGAGACCCAGTACTTC. This encodes CSASKVEARTSGKETQYF.

On this clonotype: Compared with germline, one end of the junction differs, possibly owing to a read error. This sequence joins TRBV29-1 and TRBJ2-1, with 7 bases that match TRBD1. Germline CDR1 is SQVTM and CDR2 is ANQGSEA. The CDR3 extends over 12 amino acids. The CDR3: CSVKDRVNEQFF. The CDR3 DNA is TGCAGCGTTAAAGACAGGGTAAATGAGCAGTTCTTC.

This clonotype was seen ten or more times. Here the CDR3 reads CASSLAGGGSSYEQYF. CDR3 in DNA: TGTGCCAGCAGCTTAGCGGGGGGCGGTAGCTCCTACGAGCAGTACTTC. The chain has TRBV7-2 and TRBJ2-7; D tentatively reads TRBD1 or TRBD2 (6 bases each). Trimming cost V 0 bases and J 0 bases, with 12 bases left between them. This CDR3 has 16 residues. Germline loops: CDR1 SGHTA, CDR2 FQGNSA.